Listed below are T cell receptor beta chains from one sample, sequenced in a study of CD8 T cells in ankylosing spondylitis. TCRdb analysed the 5' RACE reads with MiXCR anew, one entry per CDR3 protein. Of 300,000 to 350,000 distinct CDR3 sequences listed, around 21% are singletons. Material: blood, either unsorted or a sorted T cell fraction (not recorded which). The source is a female donor with ankylosing spondylitis or in good health (not recorded which). CDR3s include the opening cysteine and the closing phenylalanine or tryptophan. D genes are given only for firm matches. Part of the rows lack a size; the others show once, few, many or a class for expanded clones.

TGCGCCAGCAGCCAAGAAGGACTAGTACAAGAGACCCAGTACTTC	CASSQEGLVQETQYF	TRBV4-3	TRBJ2-5	TRBD2	-
TGCAGCGTTGAATTGGGCGTCCAAACAGATACGCAGTATTTT	CSVELGVQTDTQYF	TRBV29-1	TRBJ2-3	-	many
TGTGCCACCAGCGCAGGAGTGAACACTGAAGCTTTCTTT	CATSAGVNTEAFF	TRBV15	TRBJ1-1	-	-
TGCAGTGCTAGGGGCTGGGACAGGGGAGGAAACACCATATATTTT	CSARGWDRGGNTIYF	TRBV20-1	TRBJ1-3	TRBD1	-
TGTGCCAGCAGTTACTCTAGCGGGAGCGGGGCAGATACGCAGTATTTT	CASSYSSGSGADTQYF	TRBV6-5	TRBJ2-3	TRBD2	few
TGTGCCAGCTCACCGACTGGAGATACGCAGTATTTT	CASSPTGDTQYF	TRBV18	TRBJ2-3	-	many
TGTGCCAGCAGCCTCAACGCACCCTCCTACAATGAGCAGTTCTTC	CASSLNAPSYNEQFF	TRBV7-9	TRBJ2-1	-	many
TGTGCCAGCAGTTGGGGGGGTAGGAATCAGCCCCAGCATTTT	CASSWGGRNQPQHF	TRBV12-3/TRBV12-4	TRBJ1-5	-	-
TGTGCCAGCAGCTCTATCATCCAAGATACGCAGTATTTT	CASSSIIQDTQYF	TRBV9	TRBJ2-3	-	-
TGTGCCAGCAGTTCACACCCGAATAGCGGGAGAAACATTCAGTACTTC	CASSSHPNSGRNIQYF	TRBV12-3/TRBV12-4	TRBJ2-4	TRBD2	many
TGTGCCTGGAGCAGGCTCTGGAATGAGCAGTTCTTC	CAWSRLWNEQFF	TRBV30	TRBJ2-1	-	-
TGCGCCAGCAGCGCGCAGGGCTCCAACACCGGGGAGCTGTTTTTT	CASSAQGSNTGELFF	TRBV5-1	TRBJ2-2	-	many
TGTGCCAGCGCGGGTAACTATGGCTACACCTTC	CASAGNYGYTF	TRBV2	TRBJ1-2	-	-
TGTGCCAGCAGTTTTTTAGCCCACGAGCAGTACTTC	CASSFLAHEQYF	TRBV12-3/TRBV12-4	TRBJ2-7	-	-
TGTGCCAGCAGTTTAGTCCCTAATGAGCAGTTCTTC	CASSLVPNEQFF	TRBV12-3/TRBV12-4	TRBJ2-1	-	few
TGTGCCAGCAGCCCCTGGTCGGGGAACACCGGGGAGCTGTTTTTT	CASSPWSGNTGELFF	TRBV9	TRBJ2-2	-	-
TGTGCCAGCAGCCACCCGGGCCCGCTCTACGAGCAGTACTTC	CASSHPGPLYEQYF	TRBV11-1	TRBJ2-7	-	many
TGCAGCGTTGCGCGGATGTACCAAGAGACCCAGTACTTC	CSVARMYQETQYF	TRBV29-1	TRBJ2-5	-	many
TGTGCCATCTGTTTAAGTACTAGTAAAACCGAGCAGTACTTC	CAICLSTSKTEQYF	TRBV12-3/TRBV12-4	TRBJ2-7	-	-
TGTGCCACCAGTGATCCAAAAAACACCGGGGAGCTGTTTTTT	CATSDPKNTGELFF	TRBV24-1	TRBJ2-2	-	-
TGTGCCAGCAGTTTTAGCGGCCCCAAGGGGGAGCTGTTTTTT	CASSFSGPKGELFF	TRBV12-3/TRBV12-4	TRBJ2-2	-	few
TGTGCTAGCAGCCCAACGAGTGGAATTTACAATGAGCAGTTCTTC	CASSPTSGIYNEQFF	TRBV7-7	TRBJ2-1	-	once
TGTGCCACCAGTGACATAGGGACGGCCGGGGAGCTGTTTTTT	CATSDIGTAGELFF	TRBV24-1	TRBJ2-2	-	-
TGTGCCAGCAGTTTCCTCGGGACAGGGGTGGACGAGCAGTACTTC	CASSFLGTGVDEQYF	TRBV6-5	TRBJ2-7	TRBD1	many
TGTGCCAGCAGTACAGGGCCGAGCACTGAAGCTTTCTTT	CASSTGPSTEAFF	TRBV6-4	TRBJ1-1	-	-
TGTGCCAGCAGCAAGGCGGCTGGGGTAATGAACAATCAGCCCCAGCATTTT	CASSKAAGVMNNQPQHF	TRBV5-8	TRBJ1-5	-	-
TGTGCCAGCGGGCACCGGGACAGGGGAGACGAGCAGTACTTC	CASGHRDRGDEQYF	TRBV5-5	TRBJ2-7	TRBD1	-
TGTGCCAGCAGCCAAGTTCGTGCCGGGGAGCTGTTTTTT	CASSQVRAGELFF	TRBV3-1	TRBJ2-2	-	-
TGCAGTGCTAGTCGACACCGGACTAGCTGGGACAATGAGCAGTTCTTC	CSASRHRTSWDNEQFF	TRBV20-1	TRBJ2-1	TRBD2	many
TGCAGCGTTGAGGGGACAGGGGGGAGCTACGAGCAGTACTTC	CSVEGTGGSYEQYF	TRBV29-1	TRBJ2-7	TRBD1	-
TGCGCCAGCAGCTTGTTACGGGGGAGAGAAACCGGGGAGCTGTTTTTT	CASSLLRGRETGELFF	TRBV5-1	TRBJ2-2	-	few
TGTGCCAGCCTAGGGGAGGAGCAGTTCTTC	CASLGEEQFF	TRBV2	TRBJ2-1	-	many
TGTGCCAGCAGCTTCGGAGGGACTGGGGCCAACGTCCTGACTTTC	CASSFGGTGANVLTF	TRBV11-2	TRBJ2-6	-	-
TGCAGTGCTAGAGATCCTGACAGGGGGACTAGCGGGAGACTTGAGCAGTTCTTC	CSARDPDRGTSGRLEQFF	TRBV20-1	TRBJ2-1	TRBD2	few
TGTGCCAGCAGCCCGAAGGCGGGAACCTACAATGAGCAGTTCTTC	CASSPKAGTYNEQFF	TRBV9	TRBJ2-1	-	few
TGCAGTGCTACGATTCCGGGACAACAAGAGACCCAGTACTTC	CSATIPGQQETQYF	TRBV20-1	TRBJ2-5	-	-
TGTGCCAGCAGTTTACGGGGGGCCACCCGCGAGCAGTACTTC	CASSLRGATREQYF	TRBV28	TRBJ2-7	-	-
TGTGCCAGCAGCTTAGGCACGGGACAGACCCTCTATGGCTACACCTTC	CASSLGTGQTLYGYTF	TRBV7-6	TRBJ1-2	TRBD1	once
TGTGCCAGCAGCTTTCACAGCGGGAGGGCCTTGTACTACGAGCAGTACTTC	CASSFHSGRALYYEQYF	TRBV7-2	TRBJ2-7	TRBD2	-
TGTGCCAGCAGCTTGGGGACTAGCGGTTCCTACAATGAGCAGTTCTTC	CASSLGTSGSYNEQFF	TRBV5-6	TRBJ2-1	TRBD2	once
TGCAGTGCTTTTTCCACAGGGGGAGGCTATAGCAATCAGCCCCAGCATTTT	CSAFSTGGGYSNQPQHF	TRBV20-1	TRBJ1-5	TRBD1	-
TGTGCCAGCAGGAAGAACGGGGTGGGTAATGAAAAACTGTTTTTT	CASRKNGVGNEKLFF	TRBV6-4	TRBJ1-4	-	-
TGTGCCAGCAGCTTAGAGCCGCCGACAAGCTCCTACAATGAGCAGTTCTTC	CASSLEPPTSSYNEQFF	TRBV7-2	TRBJ2-1	-	-
TGTGCCACCCGCTCCCCTGACCACACAGATACGCAGTATTTT	CATRSPDHTDTQYF	TRBV6-1	TRBJ2-3	-	-
TGCAGTGCCGAGAAGGATAGCGGGAGCGGTAAACAAGAGACCCAGTACTTC	CSAEKDSGSGKQETQYF	TRBV20-1	TRBJ2-5	TRBD2	few
TGCTGTGCTAGAGATCCCTGGACTAGCGGGAGCTACGAGCAGTACTTC	CCARDPWTSGSYEQYF	TRBV20-1	TRBJ2-7	TRBD2	once
TGTGCCAGCAGTTTGCCTCGGGCGGGCCAGGGGCATATTAATGAGCAGTTCTTC	CASSLPRAGQGHINEQFF	TRBV12-3/TRBV12-4	TRBJ2-1	-	-
TGCGCCAGCAGACCGAACCCGGACCTAAATACGCAGTATTTT	CASRPNPDLNTQYF	TRBV5-1	TRBJ2-3	-	few
TGTGCCAGCAGCGGACAGGGAGGGAACAATCAGCCCCAGCATTTT	CASSGQGGNNQPQHF	TRBV7-2	TRBJ1-5	TRBD1	many
TGCAGCGCCTCGACAGGGGGGTCCTACGAGCAGTACTTC	CSASTGGSYEQYF	TRBV29-1	TRBJ2-7	TRBD1	many
TGCGCCAGCAGTTCAGGGGGAATGGAGCAGTTCTTC	CASSSGGMEQFF	TRBV5-1	TRBJ2-1	TRBD1	many
TGCAGCGTTGAAGTAATGCCAGCTAACTATGGCTACACCTTC	CSVEVMPANYGYTF	TRBV29-1	TRBJ1-2	-	-